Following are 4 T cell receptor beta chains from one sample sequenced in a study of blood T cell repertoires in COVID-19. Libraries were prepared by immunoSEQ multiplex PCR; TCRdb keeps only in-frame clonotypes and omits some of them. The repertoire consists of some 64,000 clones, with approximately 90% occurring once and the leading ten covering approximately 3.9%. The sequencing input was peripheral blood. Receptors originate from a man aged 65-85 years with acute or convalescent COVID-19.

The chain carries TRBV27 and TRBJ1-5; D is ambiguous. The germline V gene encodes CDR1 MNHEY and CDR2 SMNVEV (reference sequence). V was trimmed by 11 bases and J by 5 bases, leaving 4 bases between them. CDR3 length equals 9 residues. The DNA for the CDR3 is TGTGCCGGCCATCAGCCCCAGCATTTT. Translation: CAGHQPQHF.

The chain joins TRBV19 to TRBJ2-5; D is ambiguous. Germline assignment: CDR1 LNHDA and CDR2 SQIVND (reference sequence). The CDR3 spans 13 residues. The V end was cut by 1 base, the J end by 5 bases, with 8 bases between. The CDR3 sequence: CASSIVVRETQYF. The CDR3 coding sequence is TGTGCCAGTAGTATAGTTGTCAGGGAGACCCAGTACTTC.

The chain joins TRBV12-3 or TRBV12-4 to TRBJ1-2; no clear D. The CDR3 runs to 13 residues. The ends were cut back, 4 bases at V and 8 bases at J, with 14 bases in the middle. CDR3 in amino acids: CASSSTGYQGYTF. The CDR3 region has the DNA TGTGCCAGCAGTTCCACGGGGTACCAAGGCTACACCTTC.

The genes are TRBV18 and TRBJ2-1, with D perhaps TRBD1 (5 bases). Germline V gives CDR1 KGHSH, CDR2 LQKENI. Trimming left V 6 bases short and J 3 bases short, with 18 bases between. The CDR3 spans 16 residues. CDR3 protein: CASSWSGALSYNEQFF. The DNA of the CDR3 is TGTGCCAGCTCCTGGAGTGGGGCTCTCAGCTACAATGAGCAGTTCTTC.